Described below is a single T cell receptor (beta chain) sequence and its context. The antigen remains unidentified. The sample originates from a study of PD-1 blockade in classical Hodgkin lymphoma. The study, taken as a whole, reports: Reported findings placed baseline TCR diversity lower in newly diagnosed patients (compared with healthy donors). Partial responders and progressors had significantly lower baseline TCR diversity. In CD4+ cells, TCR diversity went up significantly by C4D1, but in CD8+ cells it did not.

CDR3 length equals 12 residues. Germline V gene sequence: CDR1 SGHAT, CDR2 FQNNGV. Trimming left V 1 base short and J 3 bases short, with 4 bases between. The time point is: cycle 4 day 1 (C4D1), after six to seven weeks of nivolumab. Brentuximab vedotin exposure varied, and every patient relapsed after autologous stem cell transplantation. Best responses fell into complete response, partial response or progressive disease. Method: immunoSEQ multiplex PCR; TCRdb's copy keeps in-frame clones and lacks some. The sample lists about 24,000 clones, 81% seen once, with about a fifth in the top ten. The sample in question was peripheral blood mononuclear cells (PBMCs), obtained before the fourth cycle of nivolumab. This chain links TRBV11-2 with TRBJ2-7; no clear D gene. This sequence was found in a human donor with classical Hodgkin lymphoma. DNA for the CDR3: TGTGCCAGCAGCTTAGCCAGCTACGAGCAGTACTTC. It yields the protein CASSLASYEQYF.